This T cell receptor beta chain appears in the sequencing data of a study of T-cell memory formation after mild COVID-19. Across the whole study: Largely, the TCR clusters proved donor specific. Study-level points and caveats: Later expanders leaned CD4+, whereas day 15 to 85 contracting clones were balanced CD4/CD8. The main location of contracting CD4+ clones was CM and EM, and that of contracting CD8+ clones was EMRA.

This clonotype has more than one count but fewer than ten. Its antigen is unknown. Libraries for TCRalpha and TCRbeta carried sample barcodes and unique molecular identifiers via 5'RACE. TCRdb re-derived calls from the 5' RACE reads in MiXCR, one entry per CDR3 protein. Of fewer than 300,000 distinct CDR3 sequences detected, about a sixth appear once; the ten largest clones hold more than 20%. This CDR3 is 15 amino acids long. V lost 0 bases and J 1 base, leaving 6 bases between the germline ends. CDR1 and CDR2 from the germline V gene are LGHDT and YNNKEL (reference sequence). The receptor comes from a man between 18 and 35 years old who had mild COVID-19 (a few samples of this study predate the infection). Cell type and time point are not known. The V gene is TRBV3-1, the J gene TRBJ2-2; TRBD1 or TRBD2 may be the D gene (5 bases each). Sample: PBMCs or a T cell subset sorted from them (not recorded which). CDR3 sequence (DNA): TGTGCCAGCAGCCAAGATGGGGGGAACACCGGGGAGCTGTTTTTT. Protein sequence: CASSQDGGNTGELFF.